This T cell receptor beta chain came from a study of read filtering for tumor transcriptome and immune sequencing (dated by TCRdb to 2020 to 2021). About the full investigation: The cohort consisted of 17 to 20 male and 14 female patients, with a mean age of around 60 years and an age range of about 47 to 90. Under revised international staging, roughly 8 patients fell into R-ISS I, approximately 15 into R-ISS II and more than five into R-ISS III. Per sample, about 4.05 to 10.27 million TCR-region mapped reads were obtained with IR-seq, compared with only roughly 85 to 1,300 with RNA-seq. After DNase treatment, whole-transcriptome libraries were prepared with the TruSeq RNA Access Library Prep Kit. TCR repertoires obtained by targeted immune repertoire sequencing and by bulk whole-transcriptome sequencing performed on the same bone marrow samples were compared. One of the main goals was to work out a read-filtering strategy for immune repertoire data, in particular whether clonotypes backed by only a single read should be removed.

This clonotype has a handful of counts. This receptor's antigen is unknown. Given a much more abundant clone one base away, this may be a read error. Bone marrow was sampled from every patient at the time of active disease. Bone marrow mononuclear cells were isolated by Ficoll-Hypaque density gradient centrifugation. CD138-negative cells were obtained by negative selection after labeling with CD138 magnetic microbeads on a MACS separator, removing myeloma plasma cells. Flow cytometry on an Attune NxT with CD138 antibodies was used to check the purity of the isolated cells. TRIzol reagent was used to extract total RNA, which was then quantified with a NanoDrop spectrophotometer. Paired RNA-seq and IR-seq were performed on each patient's CD138-negative bone marrow sample. CDR3 length: 12 amino acids, cysteine to phenylalanine. The read is trimmed to its CDR3 DNA, 36 bases read in frame from base 1. CDR1 and CDR2, per the germline V gene (reference sequence), are MNHNY and SVGAGI.

TCR libraries were built from roughly 440 ng RNA with the Immunoverse kit, using molecular barcoded adaptors covering alpha/delta and beta/gamma chains. The same RNA used for transcriptome sequencing was used for TCR library preparation. Sequencing of the TCR libraries was done on an Illumina HiSeq 4000 with 2 x 150 cycles. From the authors' description of their analysis: With MiXCR, TCR reads were aligned to human V, D, J and C references and assembled into CDR3 clonotypes, with quality filtering and error correction included. The tcR package in R was used to analyze clonotype counts and gene usage diversity. For inspection of raw mapping reads, RNA-seq reads were mapped by STAR aligner version 2.5.3a onto GRCh37 of the human genome. To test how sequencing depth affects detected clonotypes, IR-seq fastq files were randomly downsampled with Seqtk 1.3. TCRdb handled the public reads itself, with Q25 trimming in fastp and clone calling in MiXCR, and kept productive beta chains. Here each entry gathers all rows of one CDR3 protein and keeps the most common genes and DNA. The V and J calls and clone size are TCRdb's, not the authors'. This sample lists about 27,000 distinct CDR3 sequences; approximately 15% were detected once. The ten largest clones add up to around two fifths of the sample.

On the study overall, not on this receptor specifically: Rather than purified T cells, the sorted CD138-negative fraction was a mixed bone marrow immune population. Clonotypes were captured by IR-seq at much higher depth and more reliably than by RNA-seq, and smaller IR-seq throughput was sufficient for identification of most shared clonotypes. When single-read clonotypes were removed, the proportions of shared clonotypes in IR-seq and RNA-seq correlated more strongly. Single-read clonotypes made up about 81.9% of clonotypes but about 3.2% of total reads in IR-seq, and 70% to 75% of clonotypes and approximately 45% of reads in RNA-seq.

Sequenced: a population of CD138-negative cells sorted from bone marrow. The sample's cell subset or site label, decoded: bone marrow mononuclear cells depleted of CD138+ plasma/myeloma cells by negative magnetic selection. The receptor was derived from a donor at least 40 years old with multiple myeloma. Rearrangement joined TRBV6-6 to TRBJ1-5, and TRBD1 matches 7 of the central bases. The sequenced DNA: TGTACCAGCAGGGGGTCCAATCAGCCCCAGCATTTT. It translates to CTSRGSNQPQHF.